This T cell receptor beta chain appears in the sequencing data of a study of blood T cell repertoires in COVID-19. In the study overall: PBMCs, B-cell-depleted T cells, or T cells were the source of the cDNA or gDNA that made up the material.

Study processing details: Nucleated cell number was recorded as an estimate derived from reference gene primer amplification. The data were produced by immunoSEQ multiplex PCR, yet TCRdb's version contains in-frame clones alone and is incomplete. The V and J calls and clone size are taken from that table; D and trimming were inferred from the DNA. The data show fewer than 45,000 clones, around 90% seen once. This CDR3 is 14 amino acids long. Germline values: CDR1 GTSNPN, CDR2 SVGIG (reference sequence). The V segment lost 3 bases and the J segment 2 bases; nucleotides outside the gene matches: 4. The sequencing input was peripheral blood. The chain carries TRBV30 and TRBJ1-3; 7 bases align to TRBD1. The source of this sequence is a woman in her forties with acute or convalescent COVID-19. In nucleotides, the CDR3 is TGTGCCTGGAGCACCGGGACAGCTGGAAACACCATATATTTT. Protein product: CAWSTGTAGNTIYF. Complete variable domain (other parts from reference TRBV30 and TRBJ1-3): SQTIHQWPATLVQPVGSPLSLECTVEGTSNPNLYWYRQAAGRGLQLLFYSVGIGQISSEVPQNLSASRPQDRQFILSSKKLLLSDSGFYLCAWSTGTAGNTIYFGEGSWLTVV.